The entry below describes one TCR beta chain. This record belongs to a study of blood T cell repertoires in COVID-19. Study-wide background: PBMCs, B-cell-depleted T cells, or T cells provided the cDNA or gDNA that made up the material.

Germline V lookup: CDR1 DFQATT, CDR2 SNEGSKA (reference sequence). The V gene end was trimmed by 3 bases and the J gene end by 5 bases; junction bases not matched to a gene: 6. This CDR3 comprises 14 residues. Clones were sequenced by immunoSEQ multiplex PCR, and TCRdb holds only the in-frame ones, with some missing. The table includes around 290,000 clones, roughly 86% detected once. Symptom resolution, clearance, or two negative PCRs marked the recovered donors of Cohort 3. The sequence came from a young woman who had recovered from COVID-19. The chain links TRBV20-1 to TRBJ2-2; 7 bases are a match to TRBD1. The sequencing input was PBMCs or T cells enriched from blood (not recorded which). The CDR3 protein is CSASFRGRTGELFF. The CDR3 DNA follows: TGCAGTGCTAGTTTTAGGGGGCGAACCGGGGAGCTGTTTTTT.